One sample yielded the 15 T cell receptor beta chains listed below, sequenced in a study of CD8+ T cells in alopecia areata. Sample treatment: oral pan-JAK inhibitor, 5-10 mg twice daily. cDNA serving as the sequencing template came from extracted, reverse transcribed RNA. Here immunoSEQ multiplex PCR was the method, and the copy in TCRdb shows in-frame clones only, minus some. The sample lists 130,000 to 150,000 clones, roughly four fifths occurring once. Sequenced material: CD8+ T cells sorted from blood, taken at week 4, from a patient treated with tofacitinib. These receptors all stem from a human donor with alopecia areata.

The chain links TRBV7-9 to TRBJ2-7; 8 bases are a match to TRBD1. Germline loops: CDR1 SEHNR, CDR2 FQNEAQ (reference sequence). The CDR3 length is 17 residues. With V trimmed by 5 bases and J by 0 bases, 12 bases remained unmatched. CDR3 region: CASSATPGQGSSYEQYF. In nucleotides, the CDR3 is TGTGCCAGCAGCGCAACCCCCGGACAGGGAAGCTCCTACGAGCAGTACTTC.

This rearrangement joins TRBV5-1 to TRBJ2-3; D uncertain. Looked up from germline, CDR1 is SGHRS and CDR2 is YFSETQ. This CDR3 is built from 13 residues. Trimming shortened V by 6 bases and J by 2 bases, and 10 bases separated the two germline ends. CDR3 sequence reads: CASMVRPTDTQYF. The DNA for the CDR3 is TGCGCCAGCATGGTCAGACCCACAGATACGCAGTATTTT.

This chain connects TRBV11-2 to TRBJ2-1; D is ambiguous. V was clipped by 5 bases and J by 3 bases, with 20 bases between them. There are 17 residues in the CDR3. Germline V lookup: CDR1 SGHAT, CDR2 FQNNGV. CDR3: CASSPTLSSPNYNEQFF. In DNA form, the CDR3 reads TGTGCCAGCAGCCCCACCCTAAGTAGTCCGAACTACAATGAGCAGTTCTTC.

This clone was counted only a few times. CDR3 loop: CASSQESSGSSYEQYF. CDR3 coding DNA: TGTGCCAGCAGCCAAGAAAGTAGCGGGAGCTCCTACGAGCAGTACTTC. The chain combines TRBV4-2 with TRBJ2-7; 9 bases are shared with TRBD2. The CDR3 has 16 amino acids. Germline-derived CDR1 and CDR2 are LGHNA and YNFKEQ. Losses at the gene ends were 0 bases for V and 0 bases for J; bases not matched to a gene: 3.

This clone was seen only once. The rearrangement joins TRBV9 to TRBJ1-1, with a possible D match to TRBD1 (5 bases). CDR1 is SGDLS, CDR2 YYNGEE, per germline. V was cut by 4 bases and J by 5 bases, with 12 bases left in between. The CDR3 contains 13 residues. The CDR3 is CASSTTTVTEAFF. In DNA, the CDR3 is TGTGCCAGCAGCACTACGACAGTTACTGAAGCTTTCTTT.

In its sample, this clone was seen a few times. This chain links TRBV20-1 with TRBJ2-5, with 7 bases matching TRBD2. Per the germline V gene, CDR1 is DFQATT and CDR2 is SNEGSKA (reference sequence). The CDR3 has 11 amino acids. V lost 5 bases to trimming and J lost 7 bases; unmatched junction nucleotides: 4. For the CDR3, the DNA is TGCAGTGCTCCGTGGGGGGGGACCCAGTACTTC. Protein product: CSAPWGGTQYF.

This chain joins TRBV11-3 and TRBJ2-3, with 10 bases aligning to TRBD2. The CDR3 length is 14 residues. J was trimmed by 4 bases and V by 10 bases; bases with no gene match: 8. Germline-derived CDR1 and CDR2 are SGHNT and YENEEA. Here the CDR3 DNA reads TGTGCCAACCGCCCTAGCGGGGGCTCAGATACGCAGTATTTT. This sequence encodes CANRPSGGSDTQYF.

The sample holds one count of this clone. This chain connects TRBV5-6 to TRBJ2-5; D gene unclear. V was trimmed by 4 bases and J by 5 bases, leaving 9 bases between them. CDR1 and CDR2 from the germline V gene are SGHDT and YYEEEE. This CDR3 region has 12 residues. The CDR3 DNA is TGTGCCAGCAGCGGGCTCCGGGAGACCCAGTACTTC. This sequence encodes CASSGLRETQYF. The full variable domain, rest sourced from reference TRBV5-6 and TRBJ2-5, is DAGVTQSPTHLIKTRGQQVTLRCSPKSGHDTVSWYQQALGQGPQFIFQYYEEEERQRGNFPDRFSGHQFPNYSSELNVNALLLGDSALYLCASSGLRETQYFGPGTRLLVL.

This clone has a handful of counts. The chain has TRBV7-9 and TRBJ2-1; D is undetermined. Trimming pared 3 bases from V and 5 bases from J, leaving 5 bases between. This CDR3 is 12 amino acids long. Germline values: CDR1 SEHNR, CDR2 FQNEAQ (reference sequence). CDR3 sequence: CASSLGNNEQFF. The CDR3 bases are TGTGCCAGCAGCTTGGGCAACAATGAGCAGTTCTTC.

The V and J genes are TRBV4-3 and TRBJ2-1; D unresolved. CDR3 length equals 16 residues. The germline CDR1 and CDR2 sequences are LGHNA and YSLEER. Trimming stripped 0 bases from V and 6 bases from J, with 15 bases between. The CDR3 sequence: CASSQDEYSTGNEQFF. The CDR3 DNA reads TGCGCCAGCAGCCAAGACGAATACAGCACTGGCAATGAGCAGTTCTTC.

This sequence joins TRBV29-1 and TRBJ2-7; the match to TRBD2 covers 7 bases. Unmatched junction bases numbered 8, after V lost 5 bases and J lost 4 bases. The CDR3 length is 13 residues. Germline CDR1 SQVTM, CDR2 ANQGSEA. CDR3 amino acids: CSVRTPGGYEQYF. As DNA, the CDR3 is TGCAGCGTTAGAACTCCGGGGGGATACGAGCAGTACTTC.

This chain joins TRBV30 and TRBJ2-1; D may be TRBD1 (5 bases). Germline V gives CDR1 GTSNPN, CDR2 SVGIG (reference sequence). The CDR3 has 13 residues. Trimming shortened V by 4 bases and J by 1 base, and 8 bases separated the two germline ends. DNA for the CDR3: TGTGCCTGGATACAGGAATCCTACAATGAGCAGTTCTTC. This translates into CAWIQESYNEQFF.

The table lists this clone with a few counts. CDR3 sequence (DNA): TGCGCCAGCAGTGATGCGGAGAGCTCCTACGAGCAGTACTTC. Translation gives CASSDAESSYEQYF. The chain employs TRBV10-2 and TRBJ2-7; D uncertain. CDR3 length: 14 residues. Germline CDR1 WSHSY, CDR2 SAAADI. V lost 3 bases to trimming and J lost 0 bases, with 9 bases between them.

Points on this clone: At the DNA level, this CDR3 is encoded by other sequences in the same sample as well. V gene TRBV7-9 combines with J gene TRBJ1-2, with D hard to call. This CDR3 region has 12 residues. Looked up from germline, CDR1 is SEHNR and CDR2 is FQNEAQ (reference sequence). V was clipped by 3 bases and J by 6 bases, with 8 bases between them. Here the CDR3 reads CASSLGGNGYTF. The CDR3 DNA sequence: TGTGCCAGCAGCTTGGGAGGGAATGGCTACACCTTC.

The V call is TRBV6-6, the J call TRBJ2-2; D remains unclear. Trimming removed 4 bases at V and 7 bases at J, with 4 bases between. Germline values: CDR1 MNHNY, CDR2 SVGAGI (reference sequence). The CDR3 covers 11 residues. The CDR3 is CASSSVGELFF. The CDR3 region has the DNA TGTGCCAGCAGTTCAGTCGGGGAGCTGTTTTTT.